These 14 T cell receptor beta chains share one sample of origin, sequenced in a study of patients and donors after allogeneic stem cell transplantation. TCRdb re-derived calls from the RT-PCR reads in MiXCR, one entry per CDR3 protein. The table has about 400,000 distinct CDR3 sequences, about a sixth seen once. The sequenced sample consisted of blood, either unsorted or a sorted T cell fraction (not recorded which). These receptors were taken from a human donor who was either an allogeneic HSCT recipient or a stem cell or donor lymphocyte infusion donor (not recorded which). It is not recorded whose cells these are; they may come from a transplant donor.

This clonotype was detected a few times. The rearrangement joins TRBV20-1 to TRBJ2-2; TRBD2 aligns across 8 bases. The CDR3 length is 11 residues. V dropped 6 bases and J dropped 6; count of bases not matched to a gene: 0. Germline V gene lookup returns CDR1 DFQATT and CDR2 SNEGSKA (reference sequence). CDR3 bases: TGCAGTGCCGGGAGGGCCGGGGAGCTGTTTTTT. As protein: CSAGRAGELFF.

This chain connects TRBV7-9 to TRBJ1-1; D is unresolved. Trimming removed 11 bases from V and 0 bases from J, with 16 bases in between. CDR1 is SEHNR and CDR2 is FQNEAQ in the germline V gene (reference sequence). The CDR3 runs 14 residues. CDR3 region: CAHEARRVNTEAFF. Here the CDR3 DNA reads TGTGCCCACGAGGCGCGCCGAGTGAACACTGAAGCTTTCTTT. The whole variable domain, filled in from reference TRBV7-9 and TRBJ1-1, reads DTGVSQNPRHKITKRGQNVTFRCDPISEHNRLYWYRQTLGQGPEFLTYFQNEAQLEKSRLLSDRFSAERPKGSFSTLEIQRTEQGDSAMYLCAHEARRVNTEAFFGQGTRLTVV.

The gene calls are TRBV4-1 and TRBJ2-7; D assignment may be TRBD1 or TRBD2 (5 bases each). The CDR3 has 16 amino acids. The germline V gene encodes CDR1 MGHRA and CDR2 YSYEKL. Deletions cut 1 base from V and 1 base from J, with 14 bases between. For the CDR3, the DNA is TGCGCCAGCAGCCAAGCCTCCGGGACGACATCCTACGAGCAGTACTTC. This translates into CASSQASGTTSYEQYF.

CDR3 in amino acids: CASSPRQGLKAFF. Here the CDR3 DNA reads TGTGCCAGCTCACCACGTCAAGGGCTCAAAGCTTTCTTT. The chain uses TRBV18 and TRBJ1-1; D ambiguous. Germline assignment: CDR1 KGHSH and CDR2 LQKENI. This CDR3 is 13 amino acids long. The germline V and J ends were trimmed by 1 base and 9 bases, with 12 bases remaining between them.

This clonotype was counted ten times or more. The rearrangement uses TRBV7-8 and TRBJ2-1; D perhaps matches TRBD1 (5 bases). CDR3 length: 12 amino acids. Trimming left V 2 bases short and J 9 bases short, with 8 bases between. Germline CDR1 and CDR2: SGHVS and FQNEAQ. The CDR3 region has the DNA TGTGCCAGCAGCTTACAGGGTAGTGAGCAGTTCTTC. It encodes CASSLQGSEQFF.

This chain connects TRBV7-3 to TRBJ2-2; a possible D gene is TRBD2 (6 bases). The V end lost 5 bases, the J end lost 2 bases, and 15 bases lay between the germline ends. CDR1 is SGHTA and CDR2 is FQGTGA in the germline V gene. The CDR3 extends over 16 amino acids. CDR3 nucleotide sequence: TGTGCCAGCAGCCGGGTCGGAGGGATCAACACCGGGGAGCTGTTTTTT. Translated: CASSRVGGINTGELFF.

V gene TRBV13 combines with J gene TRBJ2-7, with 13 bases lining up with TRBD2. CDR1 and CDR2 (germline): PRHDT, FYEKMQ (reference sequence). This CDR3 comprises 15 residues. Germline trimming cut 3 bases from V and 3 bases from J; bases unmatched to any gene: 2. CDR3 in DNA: TGTGCCAGCAGCTTCAGGACTAGCGGGGGCTACGAGCAGTACTTC. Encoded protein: CASSFRTSGGYEQYF. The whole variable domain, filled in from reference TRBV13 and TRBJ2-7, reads AAGVIQSPRHLIKEKRETATLKCYPIPRHDTVYWYQQGPGQDPQFLISFYEKMQSDKGSIPDRFSAQQFSDYHSELNMSSLELGDSALYFCASSFRTSGGYEQYFGPGTRLTVT.

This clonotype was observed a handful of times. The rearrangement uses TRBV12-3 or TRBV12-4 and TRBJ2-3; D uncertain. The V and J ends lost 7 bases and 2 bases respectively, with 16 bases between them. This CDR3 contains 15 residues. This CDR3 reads CASTSQARLTDTQYF. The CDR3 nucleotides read TGTGCCAGCACCTCTCAGGCCAGACTCACAGATACGCAGTATTTT.

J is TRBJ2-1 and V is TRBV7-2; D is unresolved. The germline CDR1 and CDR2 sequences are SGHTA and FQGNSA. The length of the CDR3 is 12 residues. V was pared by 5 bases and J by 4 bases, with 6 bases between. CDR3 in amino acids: CASSVRYNEQFF. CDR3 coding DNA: TGTGCCAGCAGCGTCAGGTACAATGAGCAGTTCTTC.

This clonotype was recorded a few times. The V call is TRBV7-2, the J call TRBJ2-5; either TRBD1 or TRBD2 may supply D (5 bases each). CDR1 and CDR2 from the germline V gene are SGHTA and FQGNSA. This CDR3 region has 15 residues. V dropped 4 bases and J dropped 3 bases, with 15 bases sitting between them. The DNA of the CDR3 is TGTGCCAGCAGCTCCACCGGGACGGCGAAAGAGACCCAGTACTTC. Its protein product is CASSSTGTAKETQYF.

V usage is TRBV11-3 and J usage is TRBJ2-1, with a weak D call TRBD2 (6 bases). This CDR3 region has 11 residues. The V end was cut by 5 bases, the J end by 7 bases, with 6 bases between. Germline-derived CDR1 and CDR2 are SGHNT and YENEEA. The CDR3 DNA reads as TGTGCCAGCAGCGGACTAAATGAGCAGTTCTTC. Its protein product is CASSGLNEQFF.

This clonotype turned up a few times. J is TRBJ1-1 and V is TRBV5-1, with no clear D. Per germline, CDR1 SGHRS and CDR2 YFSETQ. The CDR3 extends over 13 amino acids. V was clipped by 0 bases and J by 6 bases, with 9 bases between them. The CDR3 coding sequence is TGCGCCAGCAGCTTGGACCTCTTCTCTGAAGCTTTCTTT. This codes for CASSLDLFSEAFF.

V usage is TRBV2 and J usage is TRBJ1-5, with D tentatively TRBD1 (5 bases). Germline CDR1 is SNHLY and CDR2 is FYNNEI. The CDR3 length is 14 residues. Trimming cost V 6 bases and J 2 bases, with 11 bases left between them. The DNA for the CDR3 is TGTGCCAGCAGGAGGGGTATTGGCAATCAGCCCCAGCATTTT. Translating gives CASRRGIGNQPQHF. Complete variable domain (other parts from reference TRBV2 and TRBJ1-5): EPEVTQTPSHQVTQMGQEVILRCVPISNHLYFYWYRQILGQKVEFLVSFYNNEISEKSEIFDDQFSVERPDGSNFTLKIRSTKLEDSAMYFCASRRGIGNQPQHFGDGTRLSIL.

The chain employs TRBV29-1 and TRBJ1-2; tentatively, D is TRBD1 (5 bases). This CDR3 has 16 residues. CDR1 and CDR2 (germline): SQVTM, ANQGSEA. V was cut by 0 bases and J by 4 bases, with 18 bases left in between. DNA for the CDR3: TGCAGCGTTGAAGATCGAAGAGAGGGAGGGACCTATGGCTACACCTTC. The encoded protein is CSVEDRREGGTYGYTF.